This T cell receptor beta chain was identified in a study of T cell responses to AZD1222 COVID-19 vaccine. Study information: Some second doses came at about 4 weeks and others at about 12 weeks; these were pooled. The study, taken as a whole, reports: Repertoires were obtained only post-peak T cell response. Donors skewed white British and female; clonal diversity was possibly underestimated. A reported finding is that nearly half of spike-specific TCRs target unmutated variant regions.

Clones were sequenced by immunoSEQ multiplex PCR, and TCRdb holds only the in-frame ones, with some missing. Of more than 75,000 clones detected, roughly nine tenths appear once; the ten largest clones hold roughly 26%. As for this clone: Its antigen is unidentified.

Germline CDR1 is SGHAT and CDR2 is FQNNGV. Trimming took 2 bases from V and 5 from J; bases not matched to a gene: 8. This CDR3 has 16 amino acids. The sample was peripheral blood, taken on day 0 of AZD1222 vaccination. V usage is TRBV11-2 and J usage is TRBJ1-4; 7 positions match TRBD1. This TCR derives from an adult in good health. CDR3 residues: CASSLWAGTENEKLFF. CDR3 DNA sequence: TGTGCCAGCAGCTTATGGGCCGGGACAGAGAATGAAAAACTGTTTTTT. Together with reference TRBV11-2 and TRBJ1-4, the CDR3 gives the full variable domain: EAGVAQSPRYKIIEKRQSVAFWCNPISGHATLYWYQQILGQGPKLLIQFQNNGVVDDSQLPKDRFSAERLKGVDSTLKIQPAKLEDSAVYLCASSLWAGTENEKLFFGSGTQLSVL.